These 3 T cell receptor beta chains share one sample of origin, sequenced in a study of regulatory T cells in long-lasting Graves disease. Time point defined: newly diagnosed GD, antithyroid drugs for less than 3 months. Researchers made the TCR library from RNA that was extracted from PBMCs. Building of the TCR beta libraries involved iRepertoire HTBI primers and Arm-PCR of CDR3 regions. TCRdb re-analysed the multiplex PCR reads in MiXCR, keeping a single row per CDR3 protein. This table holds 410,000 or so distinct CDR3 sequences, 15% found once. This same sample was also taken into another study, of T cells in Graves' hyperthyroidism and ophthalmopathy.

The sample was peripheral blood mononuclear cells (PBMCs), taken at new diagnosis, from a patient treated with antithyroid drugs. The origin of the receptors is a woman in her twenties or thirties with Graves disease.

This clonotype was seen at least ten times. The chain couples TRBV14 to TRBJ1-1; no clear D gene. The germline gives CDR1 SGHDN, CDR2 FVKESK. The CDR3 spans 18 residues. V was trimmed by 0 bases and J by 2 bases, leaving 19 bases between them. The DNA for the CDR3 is TGTGCCAGCAGCCAAGAAGTCTATAAGTGGGCCCAAAACACTGAAGCTTTCTTT. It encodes CASSQEVYKWAQNTEAFF.

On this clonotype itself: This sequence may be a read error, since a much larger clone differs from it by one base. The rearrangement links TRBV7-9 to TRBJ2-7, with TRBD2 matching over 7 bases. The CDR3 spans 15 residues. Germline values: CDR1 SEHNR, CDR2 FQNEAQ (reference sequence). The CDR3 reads CASRQTPGGSYAQYF. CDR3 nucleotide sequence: TGTGCCAGCAGACAAACCCCTGGCGGGAGCTACGCGCAGTACTTC.

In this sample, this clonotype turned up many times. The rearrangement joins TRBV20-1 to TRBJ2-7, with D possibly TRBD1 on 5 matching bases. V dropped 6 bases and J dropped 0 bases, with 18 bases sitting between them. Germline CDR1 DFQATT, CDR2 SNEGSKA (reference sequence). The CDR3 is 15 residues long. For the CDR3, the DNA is TGCAGTGCCAAGTATAGTCTAGGGGCCTCCTACGAGCAGTACTTC. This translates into CSAKYSLGASYEQYF.